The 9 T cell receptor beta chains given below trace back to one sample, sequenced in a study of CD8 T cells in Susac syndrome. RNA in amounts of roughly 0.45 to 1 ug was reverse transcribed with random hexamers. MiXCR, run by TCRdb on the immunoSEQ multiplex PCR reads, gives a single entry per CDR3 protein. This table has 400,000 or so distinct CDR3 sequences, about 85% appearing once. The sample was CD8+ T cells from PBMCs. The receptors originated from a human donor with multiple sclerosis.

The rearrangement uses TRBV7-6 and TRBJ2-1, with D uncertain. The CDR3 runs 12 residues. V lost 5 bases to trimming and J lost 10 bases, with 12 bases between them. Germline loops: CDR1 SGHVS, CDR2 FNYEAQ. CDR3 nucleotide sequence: TGTGCCAGCAGCGCCGGCGGCCCCGAGCAGTTCTTC. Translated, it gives CASSAGGPEQFF.

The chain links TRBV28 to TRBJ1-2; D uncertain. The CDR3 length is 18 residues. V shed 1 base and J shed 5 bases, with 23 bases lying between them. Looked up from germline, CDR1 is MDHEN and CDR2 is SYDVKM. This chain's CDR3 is CASSLYRAERTDFYGYTF. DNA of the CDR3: TGTGCCAGCAGTTTATATAGGGCGGAGAGAACGGATTTTTATGGCTACACCTTC.

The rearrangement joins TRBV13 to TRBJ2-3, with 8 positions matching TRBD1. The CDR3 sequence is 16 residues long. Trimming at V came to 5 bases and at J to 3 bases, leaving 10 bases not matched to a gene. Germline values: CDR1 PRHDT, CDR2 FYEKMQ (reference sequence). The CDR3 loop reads CASSGQGNKLTDTQYF. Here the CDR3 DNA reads TGTGCCAGCAGCGGACAGGGAAACAAATTGACAGATACGCAGTATTTT.

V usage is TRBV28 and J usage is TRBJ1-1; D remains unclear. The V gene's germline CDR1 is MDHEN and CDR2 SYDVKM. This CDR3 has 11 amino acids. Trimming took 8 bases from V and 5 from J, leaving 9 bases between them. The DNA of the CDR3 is TGTGCCAGCCTGTTGGGTACTGAAGCTTTCTTT. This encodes CASLLGTEAFF. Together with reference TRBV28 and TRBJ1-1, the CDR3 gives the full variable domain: DVKVTQSSRYLVKRTGEKVFLECVQDMDHENMFWYRQDPGLGLRLIYFSYDVKMKEKGDIPEGYSVSREKKERFSLILESASTNQTSMYLCASLLGTEAFFGQGTRLTVV.

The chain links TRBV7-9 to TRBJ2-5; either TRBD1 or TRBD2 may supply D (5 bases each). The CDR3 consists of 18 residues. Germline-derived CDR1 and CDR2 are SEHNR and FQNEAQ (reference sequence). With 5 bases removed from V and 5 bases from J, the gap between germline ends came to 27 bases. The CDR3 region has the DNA TGTGCCAGCAGCCCCCAGACTATCAGGGTTATAGAGGGGGAGACCCAGTACTTC. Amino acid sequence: CASSPQTIRVIEGETQYF.

CDR3 sequence: CASGSSITGELFF. CDR3 nucleotide sequence: TGTGCTAGTGGTTCCAGCATTACCGGGGAGCTGTTTTTT. The chain couples TRBV12-5 to TRBJ2-2; D gene uncertain. The CDR3 runs 13 residues. CDR1 is LGHNT and CDR2 is FRNRAP in the germline V gene. V was cut by 4 bases and J by 5 bases, with 8 bases left in between.

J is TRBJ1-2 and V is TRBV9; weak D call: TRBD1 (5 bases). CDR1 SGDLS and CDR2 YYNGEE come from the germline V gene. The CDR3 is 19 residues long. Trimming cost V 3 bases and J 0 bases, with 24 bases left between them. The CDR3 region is CASSGSSGTAEEANYGYTF. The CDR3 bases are TGTGCCAGCAGCGGATCGTCCGGGACCGCTGAAGAAGCTAACTATGGCTACACCTTC. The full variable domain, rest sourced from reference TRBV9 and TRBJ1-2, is DSGVTQTPKHLITATGQRVTLRCSPRSGDLSVYWYQQSLDQGLQFLIQYYNGEERAKGNILERFSAQQFPDLHSELNLSSLELGDSALYFCASSGSSGTAEEANYGYTFGSGTRLTVV.

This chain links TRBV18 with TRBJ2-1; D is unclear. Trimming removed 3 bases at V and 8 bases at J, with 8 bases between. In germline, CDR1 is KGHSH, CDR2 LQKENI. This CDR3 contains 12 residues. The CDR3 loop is CASSPLLDEQFF. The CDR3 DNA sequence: TGTGCCAGCTCACCTCTTTTGGATGAGCAGTTCTTC.

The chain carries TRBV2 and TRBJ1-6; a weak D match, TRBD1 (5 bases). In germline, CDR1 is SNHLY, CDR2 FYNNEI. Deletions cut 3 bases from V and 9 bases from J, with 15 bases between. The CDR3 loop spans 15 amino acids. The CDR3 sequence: CASSEIQGGGSPLHF. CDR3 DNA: TGTGCCAGCAGTGAGATCCAGGGAGGTGGTTCACCCCTCCACTTT.